This T cell receptor (beta chain) was sequenced for a study of human T cells and chemical hapten exposure. Study information: There were per-sample TCR yield variations, arising mainly from small pooled library volume differences.

The time point was: patch test 1, 2 weeks after DPC sensitization. As for treatment: therapeutic diphenylcyclopropenone sensitization with weekly scalp DPC. Non-pregnant alopecia patients aged 18 to 70, suitable for DPC therapy. It was unfractionated whole blood from which total RNA was extracted. This clonotype showed up many times. Attachment of unique molecular identifiers to individual cDNA molecules was performed in the library. TCRdb independently ran MiXCR on the RACE reads; one entry per CDR3 protein. This table holds 150,000 to 200,000 distinct CDR3 sequences, about 15% found once. Sequenced here: whole blood, sampled in connection with sensitization to the hapten diphenylcyclopropenone (DPC). The receptor comes from a woman in her thirties with alopecia areata. Some clones in this sample may be carry-over from other donors' samples.

The CDR3 DNA reads as TGTGCCAGCAGCCAACTAGGGGGCCCGACAGATACGCAGTATTTT. This sequence encodes CASSQLGGPTDTQYF. The gene calls are TRBV14 and TRBJ2-3; 7 positions agree with TRBD1. The V segment lost 2 bases and the J segment 3 bases; nucleotides outside the gene matches: 5. Germline CDR1 reads SGHDN; CDR2 reads FVKESK. CDR3 length: 15 amino acids.